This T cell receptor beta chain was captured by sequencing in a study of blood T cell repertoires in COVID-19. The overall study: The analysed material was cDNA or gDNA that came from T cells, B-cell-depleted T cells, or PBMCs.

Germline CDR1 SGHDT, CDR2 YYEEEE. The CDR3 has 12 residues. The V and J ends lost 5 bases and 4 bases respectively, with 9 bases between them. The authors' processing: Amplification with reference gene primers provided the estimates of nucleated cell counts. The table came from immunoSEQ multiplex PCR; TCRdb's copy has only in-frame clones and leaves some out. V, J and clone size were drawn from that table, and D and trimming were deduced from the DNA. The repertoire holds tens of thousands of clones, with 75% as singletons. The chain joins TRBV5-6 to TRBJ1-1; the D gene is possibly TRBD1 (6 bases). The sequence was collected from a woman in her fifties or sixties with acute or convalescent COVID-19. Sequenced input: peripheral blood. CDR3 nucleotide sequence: TGTGCCAGCAGTAAAGGGGGCACTGAAGCTTTCTTT. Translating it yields CASSKGGTEAFF.